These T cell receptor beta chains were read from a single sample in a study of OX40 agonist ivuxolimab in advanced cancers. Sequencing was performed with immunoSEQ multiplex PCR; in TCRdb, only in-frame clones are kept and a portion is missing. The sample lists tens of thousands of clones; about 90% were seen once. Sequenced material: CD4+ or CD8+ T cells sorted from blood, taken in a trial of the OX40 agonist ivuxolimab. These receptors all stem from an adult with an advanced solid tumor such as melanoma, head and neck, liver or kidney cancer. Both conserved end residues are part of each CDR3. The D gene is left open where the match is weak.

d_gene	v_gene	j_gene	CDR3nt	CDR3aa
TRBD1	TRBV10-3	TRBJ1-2	TGTGCCATCAGTCCCGGGACAGGGAACAACTATGGCTACACCTTC	CAISPGTGNNYGYTF
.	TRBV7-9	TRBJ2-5	TGTGCCAGCAGCCGACAGAGCTACCAAGAGACCCAGTACTTC	CASSRQSYQETQYF
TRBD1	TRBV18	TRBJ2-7	TGTGCCAGCTCTTCCGCAGGGGGCTACGAGCAGTACTTC	CASSSAGGYEQYF
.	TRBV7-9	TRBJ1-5	TGTGCCAGCAGCCCCCCCGGTCAGCCCCAGCATTTT	CASSPPGQPQHF
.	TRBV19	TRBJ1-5	TGTGCCAGTAGTAAGAGGGGCAATCAGCCCCAGCATTTT	CASSKRGNQPQHF
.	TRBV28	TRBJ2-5	TGTGCCAGCAGTTCGCCAACTACTGACAGACGGGAAGAGACCCAGTACTTC	CASSSPTTDRREETQYF
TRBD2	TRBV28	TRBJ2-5	TGTGCCGGAGGACTAGCGGGACAAGAGACCCAGTACTTC	CAGGLAGQETQYF
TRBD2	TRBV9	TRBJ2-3	TGTGCCAGCAGCAGAATAGCGGGAAACACAGATACGCAGTATTTT	CASSRIAGNTDTQYF
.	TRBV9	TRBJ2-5	TGTGCCAGCAGCGTAGGGGGAGGTGGGTCCGGCGAGACCCAGTACTTC	CASSVGGGGSGETQYF
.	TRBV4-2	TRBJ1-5	TGTGCCAGCAGCCAAGATGGGCCCGGAGGGAAGCAGCCCCAGCATTTT	CASSQDGPGGKQPQHF
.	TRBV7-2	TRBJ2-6	TGTGCCAGCAGCTTACGCTATAGTACCTCCGGGGCCAACGTCCTGACTTTC	CASSLRYSTSGANVLTF
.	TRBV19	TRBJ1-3	TGTGCCAGTAGCATACAGGGAATTGGAAACACCATATATTTT	CASSIQGIGNTIYF
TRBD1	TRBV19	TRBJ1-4	TGTGCCAGTAGTATAACAGGGGGCGCGGGGGAAAAACTGTTTTTT	CASSITGGAGEKLFF
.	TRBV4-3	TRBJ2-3	TGCGCCAGCAGCCAAGAATGGAGGGGGGGTGATACGCAGTATTTT	CASSQEWRGGDTQYF